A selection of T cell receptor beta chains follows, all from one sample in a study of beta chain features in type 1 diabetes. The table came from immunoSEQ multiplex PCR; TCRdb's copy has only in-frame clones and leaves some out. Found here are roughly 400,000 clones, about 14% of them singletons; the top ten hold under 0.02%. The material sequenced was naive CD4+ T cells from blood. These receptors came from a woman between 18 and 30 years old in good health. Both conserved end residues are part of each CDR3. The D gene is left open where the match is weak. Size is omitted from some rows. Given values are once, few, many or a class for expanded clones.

CDR3aa: CSVEEGVAGGLTYEQYF
CDR3nt: TGCAGCGTTGAAGAAGGCGTCGCCGGGGGGCTAACCTACGAGCAGTACTTC
d_gene: .
j_gene: TRBJ2-7
v_gene: TRBV29-1
abundance: .

CDR3aa: CASSLGGHLNQPQHF
CDR3nt: TGCGCCAGCAGTCTGGGCGGACACCTTAATCAGCCCCAGCATTTT
d_gene: .
j_gene: TRBJ1-5
v_gene: TRBV5-1
abundance: .

CDR3aa: CASSLRGKPDTQYF
CDR3nt: TGTGCCAGCAGCTTACGGGGGAAGCCCGATACGCAGTATTTT
d_gene: .
j_gene: TRBJ2-3
v_gene: TRBV7-3
abundance: few

CDR3aa: CAWSASVYEQYF
CDR3nt: TGTGCCTGGAGTGCGAGCGTCTACGAGCAGTACTTC
d_gene: .
j_gene: TRBJ2-7
v_gene: TRBV30
abundance: .

CDR3aa: CASSHWTSGSTGELFF
CDR3nt: TGTGCCAGCAGCCACTGGACTAGCGGGAGTACCGGGGAGCTGTTTTTT
d_gene: TRBD2
j_gene: TRBJ2-2
v_gene: TRBV14
abundance: few

CDR3aa: CASSERDRGYGEQYF
CDR3nt: TGTGCCAGCAGCGAAAGGGACAGGGGATATGGCGAGCAGTACTTC
d_gene: TRBD1
j_gene: TRBJ2-7
v_gene: TRBV5-4
abundance: few

CDR3aa: CASSLVGQDYEQYF
CDR3nt: TGCGCCAGCAGCTTGGTGGGACAGGACTACGAGCAGTACTTC
d_gene: TRBD1
j_gene: TRBJ2-7
v_gene: TRBV5-1
abundance: few

CDR3aa: CASSFGARGEQYF
CDR3nt: TGTGCCAGCAGTTTTGGGGCGCGGGGAGAGCAGTACTTC
d_gene: .
j_gene: TRBJ2-7
v_gene: TRBV27
abundance: .

CDR3aa: CASSPNGQDSTNEQFF
CDR3nt: TGTGCCAGCTCACCAAACGGACAGGATTCCACCAATGAGCAGTTCTTC
d_gene: TRBD1
j_gene: TRBJ2-1
v_gene: TRBV18
abundance: few

CDR3aa: CASSVDRGEGEQYF
CDR3nt: TGTGCCAGCAGCGTAGACAGGGGAGAGGGCGAGCAGTACTTC
d_gene: TRBD1
j_gene: TRBJ2-7
v_gene: TRBV9
abundance: .

CDR3aa: CASSLESGGGGETQYF
CDR3nt: TGCGCCAGCAGCTTGGAGTCCGGGGGGGGAGGAGAGACCCAGTACTTC
d_gene: TRBD2
j_gene: TRBJ2-5
v_gene: TRBV5-1
abundance: .

CDR3aa: CASSSAGGQTEQYF
CDR3nt: TGTGCCAGCAGTTCGGCGGGAGGGCAGACCGAGCAGTACTTC
d_gene: TRBD2
j_gene: TRBJ2-7
v_gene: TRBV28
abundance: few

CDR3aa: CASSLGGGSNQPQHF
CDR3nt: TGTGCCAGCAGCTTAGGGGGGGGAAGCAATCAGCCCCAGCATTTT
d_gene: .
j_gene: TRBJ1-5
v_gene: TRBV7-2
abundance: .

CDR3aa: CAWSVATVKNIQYF
CDR3nt: TGTGCCTGGAGTGTCGCGACAGTGAAAAACATTCAGTACTTC
d_gene: .
j_gene: TRBJ2-4
v_gene: TRBV30
abundance: .

CDR3aa: CASSFRGSSTDTQYF
CDR3nt: TGTGCCAGCAGCTTTCGGGGGTCTAGCACAGATACGCAGTATTTT
d_gene: .
j_gene: TRBJ2-3
v_gene: TRBV5-6
abundance: .

CDR3aa: CATSGLAGDGGNEQFF
CDR3nt: TGTGCCACCTCAGGACTAGCGGGAGATGGGGGCAATGAGCAGTTCTTC
d_gene: TRBD2
j_gene: TRBJ2-1
v_gene: TRBV7-9
abundance: .

CDR3aa: CASSVPGITGELFF
CDR3nt: TGTGCCAGCAGCGTGCCAGGGATCACCGGGGAGCTGTTTTTT
d_gene: .
j_gene: TRBJ2-2
v_gene: TRBV9
abundance: .

CDR3aa: CASSPSLLEHEQFF
CDR3nt: TGTGCCAGCAGTCCTTCCTTACTAGAACATGAGCAGTTCTTC
d_gene: .
j_gene: TRBJ2-1
v_gene: TRBV28
abundance: .

CDR3aa: CASSEASLAGRGNEQFF
CDR3nt: TGTGCCAGCAGTGAAGCTTCACTAGCGGGCAGGGGAAATGAGCAGTTCTTC
d_gene: TRBD2
j_gene: TRBJ2-1
v_gene: TRBV2
abundance: .

CDR3aa: CASSSADSNYGYTF
CDR3nt: TGTGCCAGCAGTTCCGCGGACAGTAACTATGGCTACACCTTC
d_gene: .
j_gene: TRBJ1-2
v_gene: TRBV6-6
abundance: .

CDR3aa: CATLVGNTEAFF
CDR3nt: TGTGCCACCCTAGTAGGGAACACTGAAGCTTTCTTT
d_gene: .
j_gene: TRBJ1-1
v_gene: TRBV28
abundance: few

CDR3aa: CASSQRDRGASGANVLTF
CDR3nt: TGTGCCAGCAGCCAAAGGGACAGGGGAGCCTCTGGGGCCAACGTCCTGACTTTC
d_gene: TRBD1
j_gene: TRBJ2-6
v_gene: TRBV14
abundance: few

CDR3aa: CASSVRGRSYEQYF
CDR3nt: TGTGCCAGCAGTGTACGCGGGAGGTCCTACGAGCAGTACTTC
d_gene: TRBD2
j_gene: TRBJ2-7
v_gene: TRBV25-1
abundance: few

CDR3aa: CASSLRTAYGYTF
CDR3nt: TGTGCCAGCAGCCTCCGGACAGCATATGGCTACACCTTC
d_gene: .
j_gene: TRBJ1-2
v_gene: TRBV9
abundance: .

CDR3aa: CASSKGAGEEYF
CDR3nt: TGTGCCAGCAGCAAAGGGGCGGGAGAAGAGTACTTC
d_gene: .
j_gene: TRBJ2-7
v_gene: TRBV21-1
abundance: .

CDR3aa: CASSLLQGAEQYF
CDR3nt: TGTGCCAGCAGTCTCCTCCAGGGGGCCGAGCAGTACTTC
d_gene: TRBD1
j_gene: TRBJ2-7
v_gene: TRBV5-6
abundance: .

CDR3aa: CASSRSGVGELFF
CDR3nt: TGTGCCAGCAGCCGGTCGGGGGTCGGGGAGCTGTTTTTT
d_gene: .
j_gene: TRBJ2-2
v_gene: TRBV11-1
abundance: .

CDR3aa: CSVHSNYGYTF
CDR3nt: TGCAGTGTTCACAGTAACTATGGCTACACCTTC
d_gene: .
j_gene: TRBJ1-2
v_gene: TRBV20-1
abundance: .

CDR3aa: CASSERTGVSGANVLTF
CDR3nt: TGTGCCAGCAGTGAGAGGACAGGAGTCTCTGGGGCCAACGTCCTGACTTTC
d_gene: TRBD1
j_gene: TRBJ2-6
v_gene: TRBV28
abundance: .

CDR3aa: CASSFGRDEKLFF
CDR3nt: TGTGCCAGCAGCTTTGGGAGGGATGAAAAACTGTTTTTT
d_gene: .
j_gene: TRBJ1-4
v_gene: TRBV7-2
abundance: few

CDR3aa: CASSPPRQGPNIQYF
CDR3nt: TGTGCCAGCAGCCCTCCAAGACAGGGTCCAAACATTCAGTACTTC
d_gene: TRBD1
j_gene: TRBJ2-4
v_gene: TRBV11-1
abundance: .

CDR3aa: CASSDRYNEQFF
CDR3nt: TGTGCCAGCTCGGACAGGTACAATGAGCAGTTCTTC
d_gene: TRBD1
j_gene: TRBJ2-1
v_gene: TRBV19
abundance: few

CDR3aa: CASSQARRTGELFF
CDR3nt: TGTGCCAGCAGCCAGGCACGGCGCACCGGGGAGCTGTTTTTT
d_gene: .
j_gene: TRBJ2-2
v_gene: TRBV7-9
abundance: few

CDR3aa: CASSKADRGNTEAFF
CDR3nt: TGTGCCAGCAGCAAGGCGGACAGGGGTAACACTGAAGCTTTCTTT
d_gene: .
j_gene: TRBJ1-1
v_gene: TRBV21-1
abundance: few

CDR3aa: CATKRAGSYEQYF
CDR3nt: TGTGCCACCAAGAGAGCGGGCTCCTACGAGCAGTACTTC
d_gene: .
j_gene: TRBJ2-7
v_gene: TRBV5-4
abundance: few